The clone carrying this T cell receptor (beta chain) occurred a few times. This specimen comes from a study of spatial heterogeneity in lung cancer. As for time point: sample taken at primary tumor resection. Unsorted whole RNA samples from tumor, nontumor lung or frozen PBMC were sequenced. The donors, around 71 patients with untreated early-stage non-small cell lung cancer, provided the samples. TCRdb called the 5' RACE reads again in MiXCR, with one record for every CDR3 protein. Of tens of thousands of distinct CDR3 sequences listed, roughly 12% are singletons. Germline V gene lookup returns CDR1 MGHRA and CDR2 YSYEKL. The CDR3 consists of 15 residues. V lost 0 bases to trimming and J lost 6 bases, with 14 bases between them.

This clonotype was sampled from a male donor with early-stage non-small cell lung cancer. The starting material was PBMCs, obtained at surgery. The rearrangement links TRBV4-1 to TRBJ1-1, with a weak D call TRBD1 (5 bases). CDR3 sequence (DNA): TGCGCCAGCAGCCAAGAGTCGGGGCGCGGGCCTGAAGCTTTCTTT. Translating it yields CASSQESGRGPEAFF.